The 16 T cell receptor beta chains below all came from one sample that was sequenced in a study of kidney transplant recipient with SARS-CoV-2 infection. One entry per CDR3 protein results from TCRdb running MiXCR on the reads. The data hold 200,000 to 300,000 distinct CDR3 sequences, with around 26% observed a single time. The sample was a blood sample, taken at baseline and between days 110 and 120 from a kidney transplant recipient. The receptors shown here come from a male patient between 25 and 40 years old who had COVID-19 and was a kidney transplant recipient. These T cells may partly come from the graft donor.

Notes on this clonotype: Just one base apart from a much larger clone, this may be a read error. The V and J genes are TRBV20-1 and TRBJ1-1; D uncertain. From germline, CDR1 is DFQATT and CDR2 SNEGSKA (reference sequence). The CDR3 length is 12 residues. CDR3 bases: TGCGGTGCCCCCTCTCCGGGCCTAGAAGCTTTCTTT. Translation: CGAPSPGLEAFF.

This chain links TRBV18 with TRBJ2-3; possible D gene TRBD1, 5 bases. V lost 4 bases to trimming and J lost 7 bases, with 21 bases between them. The CDR3 spans 16 residues. Looked up from germline, CDR1 is KGHSH and CDR2 is LQKENI. The CDR3 bases are TGTGCCAGCTCACTGGAGCCATCAGGCAGGGCTCATACGCAGTATTTT. Protein: CASSLEPSGRAHTQYF.

Concerning this clonotype: A much larger clone lies a single base off, so this may be a read error. The CDR3 loop reads CASNINRGSGNTIYF. In DNA form, the CDR3 reads TGTGCCAGTAATATTAACAGGGGTTCTGGAAACACCATATATTTT. This sequence joins TRBV19 and TRBJ1-3; 7 bases agree with TRBD1. CDR1 and CDR2 from the germline V gene are LNHDA and SQIVND (reference sequence). V lost 7 bases, J lost 1 base, and 7 bases stayed unmatched. This CDR3 is 15 amino acids long.

This clonotype occurred many times. The DNA is omitted, as the CDR3 cannot be located on it reliably, and the CDR3 follows TCRdb's listing. The V and J genes are TRBV5-4 and TRBJ1-2. Germline CDR1 reads SGHNT; CDR2 reads YYREEE (reference sequence). Counting both end residues, the CDR3 totals 16 amino acids. The CDR3 loop reads CASILAVPGKTYGYTF.

On this clonotype itself: One junction end disagrees with the germline gene, perhaps due to a read error. The V and J genes are TRBV25-1 and TRBJ1-2, with D hard to call. CDR1 is MGHDK, CDR2 SYGVNS, per germline. CDR3 length: 17 amino acids. The CDR3 protein is CTSSREPELGKTYGYTF. The DNA for the CDR3 is TGTACCAGCAGTAGGGAACCAGAACTGGGAAAGACCTATGGCTACACCTTC.

This clonotype showed up many times. V and J are TRBV2 and TRBJ1-1; D unresolved. This CDR3 region has 14 residues. Deletions cut 9 bases from V and 10 bases from J, with 24 bases between. Germline CDR1 and CDR2: SNHLY and FYNNEI. CDR3 loop: CASKQLVYGEVAFF. The CDR3 DNA reads TGTGCCAGTAAGCAGTTGGTCTACGGGGAAGTAGCTTTCTTT.

The CDR3 spells CARSLATVTSTDTQYF. CDR3 coding DNA: TGTGCCAGAAGCTTGGCCACGGTAACTAGCACAGATACGCAGTATTTT. The genes are TRBV5-3 and TRBJ2-3; no reliable D call. TRBV5-3 qualifies as an ORF whose function is uncertain. The CDR3 spans 16 residues. Trimming removed 0 bases at V and 0 bases at J, with 11 bases between.

There are a few counts of this clonotype. V and J are TRBV7-2 and TRBJ2-5, with a weak D call TRBD1 (6 bases). The CDR3 covers 14 residues. Deletions cut 6 bases from V and 7 bases from J, with 18 bases between. The V gene's germline CDR1 is SGHTA and CDR2 FQGNSA. CDR3 nucleotides: TGTGCCAGCAGTCAGGGACAAGCCGTTGGGACCCAGTACTTC. Translation: CASSQGQAVGTQYF.

This clonotype appeared a single time. A much larger clonotype is one base distant, so this may be a read error. V gene TRBV19 combines with J gene TRBJ2-5; 10 bases align to TRBD2. Near its end, the DNA agrees better with TRBJ2-7, so the J call may be wrong. Germline V gene sequence: CDR1 LNHDA, CDR2 SQIVND (reference sequence). The CDR3 consists of 15 residues. The CDR3 spells CAGSNLLAGVYEQYF. CDR3 nucleotide sequence: TGTGCCGGTAGCAACCTCCTAGCGGGAGTGTACGAGCAGTACTTC.

The chain combines TRBV7-6 with TRBJ2-1; D is ambiguous. The CDR3 spans 16 residues. Germline V CDR1 and CDR2: SGHVS, FNYEAQ. V was trimmed by 7 bases and J by 6 bases, leaving 22 bases between them. In DNA form, the CDR3 reads TGTGCCAGCACCCGATTCCAGACCCTTCCGGGCAATGAGCAGTTCTTC. It yields the protein CASTRFQTLPGNEQFF.

This clonotype came up many times. The rearrangement joins TRBV18 to TRBJ1-3, with a possible D match to TRBD1 (5 bases). The CDR3 extends over 15 amino acids. Germline V lookup: CDR1 KGHSH, CDR2 LQKENI. V lost 6 bases, J lost 0 bases, and 12 bases lay in between. This chain's CDR3 is CASSFDRDSGNTIYF. CDR3 nucleotide sequence: TGTGCCAGCTCTTTCGACAGAGACTCTGGAAACACCATATATTTT.

This clonotype has ten or more counts. The chain couples TRBV6-5 to TRBJ1-2; no firm D call. The germline V gene has CDR1 MNHEY and CDR2 SVGAGI. Trimming took 5 bases from V and 4 from J, leaving 23 bases between them. The CDR3 consists of 17 residues. In nucleotides, the CDR3 is TGTGCCAGCAGTGGGAGCCAGGAATGTAGAAAGACCTATGGCTACACCTTC. This gives the protein CASSGSQECRKTYGYTF.

This clonotype was counted at least ten times. This chain uses TRBV27 with TRBJ2-7; possibly TRBD2 for D (5 bases). V was trimmed by 8 bases and J by 6 bases, leaving 23 bases between them. The CDR3 consists of 15 residues. CDR1 is MNHEY, CDR2 SMNVEV, per germline (reference sequence). The CDR3 is CASGSTQAGAFEQYF. The CDR3, as DNA: TGTGCCAGCGGTAGCACCCAGGCGGGCGCATTCGAGCAGTACTTC.

Turning to this clonotype: A much larger clone differs from this one at a single base, so this may be a read error. This chain uses TRBV7-2 with TRBJ1-1, with a weak D call TRBD1 (5 bases). Germline CDR1 SGHTA, CDR2 FQGNSA. This CDR3 contains 14 residues. The CDR3 protein is CAGSLGYGGTEAFF. As DNA, the CDR3 is TGTGCCGGCAGCTTAGGGTATGGGGGCACTGAAGCTTTCTTT.

This clonotype was seen many times. The CDR3 sequence is CASSHAPGGRKTYGYTF. Here the CDR3 DNA reads TGTGCCAGCAGTCACGCGCCAGGTGGGAGAAAGACCTATGGCTACACCTTC. The V and J genes are TRBV6-5 and TRBJ1-2; D is uncertain. The CDR3 spans 17 residues. Germline V gives CDR1 MNHEY, CDR2 SVGAGI. Trimming removed 5 bases at V and 4 bases at J, with 23 bases between.

This clonotype has ten or more counts. This chain connects TRBV10-3 to TRBJ2-5; a possible D gene is TRBD1 (5 bases). The CDR3 extends over 13 amino acids. The V end was cut by 8 bases, the J end by 3 bases, with 13 bases between. Per the germline V gene, CDR1 is ENHRY and CDR2 is SYGVKD. CDR3 DNA sequence: TGTGCCATCTCCCCGGAAGGGGAAGAGACCCAGTACTTC. Its translation is CAISPEGEETQYF.